The T cell receptor beta chain under discussion was sequenced for a study of CD8 T cells in Susac syndrome. Random hexamers primed reverse transcription of roughly 0.5 to 1 ug RNA. With immunoSEQ multiplex PCR, TCR beta CDR3 was amplified across 54 Vbeta and 13 Jbeta. TCRdb reprocessed the immunoSEQ multiplex PCR reads via MiXCR and lists one record per CDR3 protein. The table records 250,000 to 300,000 distinct CDR3 sequences, roughly 85% of them present only once. The multiple sclerosis controls, all treatment-naive patients, had relapsing-remitting disease that was stable or active. The authors negatively isolated CD8+ and CD4+ T cells and FACS-enriched TEMRA cells. The TCR sequence derives from a human donor with multiple sclerosis. The sample comprised CD8+ T cells from PBMCs.

CDR3 in amino acids: CASSYWDPGELFF. The DNA for the CDR3 is TGTGCCAGCAGTTATTGGGACCCGGGGGAGCTGTTTTTT. The rearrangement joins TRBV6-5 to TRBJ2-2; D tentatively reads TRBD1 or TRBD2 (5 bases each). Germline CDR1 and CDR2: MNHEY and SVGAGI. This CDR3 comprises 13 residues. The V gene lost 3 bases and the J gene lost 8 bases, with 10 bases spanning the gap.